This TCR beta chain was documented in a study of OX40 agonist ivuxolimab in advanced cancers. As for the study in general: Antecedent anti-PD-1, anti-PD-L1 or anti-CTLA-4 therapy was permissible, with over 35% having received some.

The V and J ends lost 0 bases and 4 bases respectively, with 12 bases between them. The CDR3 loop spans 15 amino acids. CDR1 is LNHNV, CDR2 YYDKDF, per germline (reference sequence). Some clones are missing from TCRdb's copy, which holds only in-frame ones; the method was immunoSEQ multiplex PCR. The repertoire consists of roughly 100,000 clones, with about 90% occurring once and the leading ten covering more than 5.5%. This specimen was CD4+ or CD8+ T cells sorted from blood, taken in a trial of the OX40 agonist ivuxolimab. The clonotype comes from an adult with an advanced solid tumor such as melanoma, head and neck, liver or kidney cancer. This chain uses TRBV15 with TRBJ1-2; no reliable D call. The CDR3 region is CATSRDRSLIYGYTF. The CDR3 DNA is TGTGCCACCAGCAGAGACAGGAGCCTGATCTATGGCTACACCTTC.